This TCR beta chain was profiled in a study of shared clonotypes between healthy human individuals. Study-level background: Sampling drew on donors who were a couple of women and a few men aged 18 to 49.

Overall study results and limits: Some naive CD4 clonotypes, 4% to 6%, turned up in common across several donors.

V was trimmed by 4 bases and J by 4 bases, leaving 7 bases between them. This CDR3 comprises 12 residues. Germline V gene lookup returns CDR1 ENHRY and CDR2 SYGVKD. As regards this clone: Its antigen is still unknown.

Each replicate PCR on the sorted subsets used around 200 ng DNA (about 30,000 T cell genomes). The assay was immunoSEQ multiplex PCR, and TCRdb's table has in-frame clones only and misses some. This sample has roughly 2 million clones, with under 97% found just once. The specimen was naive CD4+ T cells sorted from blood. Regarding subset: CD45RA+ positively selected. The receptor was derived from a man aged 18 to 29 in good health. The V call is TRBV10-3, the J call TRBJ2-5, with a tentative D call TRBD2 (5 bases). CDR3 DNA: TGTGCCATCAGTGCGGGGTTAGAGACCCAGTACTTC. It translates to CAISAGLETQYF.